One and the same sample provided the 2 T cell receptor beta chains below, sequenced in a study of CD8+ T cells in alopecia areata (dated by TCRdb to between 2018 and 2020). Pooled mouse cutaneous lymph node cells were stained for CD4, CD8alpha, NKG2D, NKG2ACE and other markers, then sorted on a BD Influx. Libraries were built with the immunoSEQ multiplex PCR assay. RNA was extracted from all samples and reverse transcribed into cDNA, which served as template for TCR sequencing. Here the immuneACCESS table is served through TCRdb, limited to in-frame sequences with V and J called. Missing clones are a known gap in these copies; in checked studies unresolved V genes cover under half, and the rest lacks a known reason. The sample comprises 200,000 to 300,000 clones, and every one was counted more than once. Clones ranked in the top ten supply 0.9% to 1.5% of the sample. Sequencing was carried out using CD4+ T cells sorted from a lymph node. The receptors stem from a C3H/HeJ mouse with alopecia areata. This mouse strain carries MHC haplotype H2-k.

Comments on this clone: Any gene name here is a mouse gene name. The read is 4 residues too short to cover the CDR3 end, so that end is filled in from the germline J gene. The V and J genes are TRBV13-1 and TRBJ2-1; TRBD1 matches 7 bases. Trimming cost V 3 bases and J 1 base; bases outside gene matches: 7. Germline values: CDR1 NSHNY, CDR2 SYGAGN. The CDR3 length is 16 residues. The CDR3 reads CASSGFRDRNYAEQFF. CDR3 DNA (partial): TGTGCCAGCAGTGGCTTCCGGGACAGAAACTATGCT.

In its sample, this clone was seen a few times. A single base separates this from a much larger clone, so it may be a read error. Mouse gene names and germline throughout. Read coverage stops 4 residues before the CDR3 terminus; the germline J gene supplies the remainder. In the same sample, other DNA sequences code for this CDR3. The chain links TRBV1 to TRBJ2-1; 9 bases fit TRBD1. The CDR3 consists of 15 residues. Germline assignment: CDR1 NSQYPW and CDR2 LRSPGD (reference sequence). V shed 1 base, J shed 3 bases, and the junction held 1 base outside the gene matches. The CDR3 DNA, read in part, is TGCACCTGCAGTGCAGGACAGGGGGGCTATGCT. It is translated as CTCSAGQGGYA. The CDR3 in its entirety is CTCSAGQGGYAEQFF.